Each of the 10 T cell receptor beta chains below was sequenced from the same sample in a study of T cell responses to AZD1222 COVID-19 vaccine. TCRdb's copy holds only in-frame clones and misses some; the assay was immunoSEQ multiplex PCR. The sample yields roughly 100,000 clones, about 88% seen once. The material was peripheral blood, obtained on day 0 of AZD1222 vaccination. These receptors all come from an adult in good health.

The rearrangement joins TRBV19 to TRBJ1-2, with D possibly being TRBD1 (6 bases). The CDR3 runs 14 residues. Germline V gene data show CDR1 as LNHDA and CDR2 as SQIVND (reference sequence). V shed 1 base and J shed 4 bases, with 10 bases lying between them. CDR3 DNA: TGTGCCAGTAGTATAGGCGGGGGGCGCTATGGCTACACCTTC. It codes for CASSIGGGRYGYTF.

Here the CDR3 reads CASSPEGGGSTEAFF. For the CDR3, the DNA is TGTGCCAGCAGCCCTGAGGGGGGAGGAAGCACTGAAGCTTTCTTT. The genes are TRBV9 and TRBJ1-1, with D perhaps TRBD1 (6 bases). Germline V gives CDR1 SGDLS, CDR2 YYNGEE. The CDR3 totals 15 residues. Trimming took 4 bases from V and 4 from J, leaving 17 bases between them. Full variable domain (rest looked up from reference TRBV9 and TRBJ1-1): DSGVTQTPKHLITATGQRVTLRCSPRSGDLSVYWYQQSLDQGLQFLIQYYNGEERAKGNILERFSAQQFPDLHSELNLSSLELGDSALYFCASSPEGGGSTEAFFGQGTRLTVV.

The CDR3 loop reads CASSLSRGGSYNEQFF. CDR3 nucleotides: TGTGCCAGCAGTTTATCGAGAGGGGGAAGCTACAATGAGCAGTTCTTC. The V and J genes are TRBV27 and TRBJ2-1; perhaps TRBD1 as D (6 bases). The V and J ends lost 0 bases and 3 bases respectively, with 12 bases between them. The CDR3 consists of 16 residues. CDR1 and CDR2 (germline): MNHEY, SMNVEV (reference sequence).

The chain is built from TRBV30 and TRBJ1-1; D call uncertain. Per the germline V gene, CDR1 is GTSNPN and CDR2 is SVGIG (reference sequence). V lost 5 bases and J 0 bases, leaving 19 bases between the germline ends. The CDR3 extends over 16 amino acids. In DNA, the CDR3 is TGTGCCTGGGTCATCAGAGGACGGATAATGAACACTGAAGCTTTCTTT. It is translated as CAWVIRGRIMNTEAFF.

This sequence joins TRBV3-1 (or the pseudogene TRBV3-2) and TRBJ2-7, with D unresolved. CDR3 length equals 13 residues. Germline lookup yields CDR1 LGHDT and CDR2 YNNKEL (reference sequence). V was cut by 4 bases and J by 5 bases, with 12 bases left in between. The CDR3 nucleotides read TGTGCCAGCAGCCCATCTATCCTCAACGAGCAGTACTTC. This translates into CASSPSILNEQYF.

This chain links TRBV6-5 with TRBJ2-2, with 10 bases fitting TRBD1. The CDR3 runs 16 residues. Germline lookup yields CDR1 MNHEY and CDR2 SVGAGI. Losses at the gene ends were 4 bases for V and 4 bases for J; bases not matched to a gene: 6. Here the CDR3 reads CASSSTGGGGTGELFF. CDR3 DNA sequence: TGTGCCAGCAGTTCGACAGGGGGCGGGGGCACCGGGGAGCTGTTTTTT.

In its sample, this clone was seen once. The chain recombines TRBV13 with TRBJ1-2; D uncertain. V was shortened by 8 bases and J by 1 base, with 8 bases between the two germline ends. The CDR3 is made up of 12 amino acids. Germline V gene sequence: CDR1 PRHDT, CDR2 FYEKMQ (reference sequence). The CDR3, as DNA: TGTGCCAGCGGCCGGTTTAACTATGGCTACACCTTC. This gives the protein CASGRFNYGYTF.

The gene calls are TRBV6-5 and TRBJ1-1; unclear D gene. From germline, CDR1 is MNHEY and CDR2 SVGAGI. V lost 6 bases, J lost 5 bases, and 10 bases lay in between. The CDR3 consists of 12 residues. In nucleotides, the CDR3 is TGTGCCAGCAGATCCCGTATAACTGAAGCTTTCTTT. It is translated as CASRSRITEAFF.

CDR3 amino acids: CASSFVAGSALRNEQFF. CDR3 coding DNA: TGTGCCAGCAGCTTCGTAGCGGGATCCGCCCTGAGGAATGAGCAGTTCTTC. The genes are TRBV7-3 and TRBJ2-1, with 8 bases fitting TRBD2. The V and J ends lost 3 bases and 7 bases, in that order; junction bases with no gene match: 14. CDR1 and CDR2 from the germline V gene are SGHTA and FQGTGA. CDR3 length: 17 residues. Based on the CDR3 plus reference TRBV7-3 and TRBJ2-1, the full variable domain is GAGVSQTPSNKVTEKGKYVELRCDPISGHTALYWYRQSLGQGPEFLIYFQGTGAADDSGLPNDRFFAVRPEGSVSTLKIQRTERGDSAVYLCASSFVAGSALRNEQFFGPGTRLTVL.

The J gene is TRBJ1-6, the V gene TRBV6-1; the match to TRBD1 covers 7 bases. The CDR3 runs to 15 residues. Germline V gives CDR1 MNHNS, CDR2 SASEGT. Trimming at V came to 1 base and at J to 9 bases, leaving 6 bases not matched to a gene. The CDR3 DNA is TGTGCCAGCAGTGAAGTCAGGGGGGGTAGTTCACCCCTCCACTTT. Translation gives CASSEVRGGSSPLHF.